This T cell receptor (beta chain) was identified during a study of cytomegalovirus exposure and HLA in healthy donors. Study details: In an early release, HLA-typed donors contributed some 80 million unique TCR sequences.

The primer mix had 60 Vbeta and 13 Jbeta primers. Produced via immunoSEQ multiplex PCR; TCRdb's table is partial and in-frame only. The table records approximately 100,000 clones, about three quarters of them present only once. Per germline, CDR1 MNHNS and CDR2 SASEGT. V was trimmed by 0 bases and J by 6 bases, leaving 17 bases between them. The CDR3 sequence is 16 residues long. Note on this clone: The antigen is undetermined.

Study outcomes and limitations: Analysis was performed later, and it showed HLA-associated TCR beta chains to be more clonally expanded than equally common others.

This sequence was found in a female donor in good health and CMV-seropositive. V and J are TRBV6-1 and TRBJ1-1; D possibly corresponds to TRBD1 (6 bases). Material for sequencing was PBMCs. The CDR3 reads CASSEASAQGGAEAFF. The CDR3 DNA reads TGTGCCAGCAGTGAAGCTTCTGCACAGGGAGGGGCTGAAGCTTTCTTT.